In this sample, the clone carrying this T cell receptor (beta chain) turned up a few times. The antigen is unknown. Amplified TCR beta CDR3 regions derived from RNA transcripts. First-round RT-PCR targeting the TCR CDR3 was performed with the HTBI primer set. TCRdb itself ran the multiplex PCR reads through MiXCR, one entry per CDR3 protein. The sample lists hundreds of thousands of distinct CDR3 sequences, approximately 15% occurring once. The source of the sample is a study of T cells in Graves' hyperthyroidism and ophthalmopathy. The study, taken as a whole, reports: In the blood, most expanded thyroid clonotypes above 0.001 appeared as well. Stable hyperthyroidism was told apart from ophthalmopathy by a model built on 13 V-J features.

After removal of 2 bases from V and 3 bases from J, the junction contained 7 bases not matched to a gene. This CDR3 spans 16 amino acids. Germline CDR1 reads SGHNT; CDR2 reads YENEEA. The blood sample predates any ophthalmopathy symptoms, coming from first hyperthyroidism diagnosis. From more than 9 ml of fresh peripheral blood, PBMCs were isolated. Source material: blood. The chain carries TRBV11-3 and TRBJ1-1, with 9 bases identical to TRBD1. This receptor was taken from a woman aged 25 to 39 with Graves' hyperthyroidism that later progressed to Graves' ophthalmopathy. The CDR3 sequence is CASSLLGTGLDTEAFF. The DNA for the CDR3 is TGTGCCAGCAGCTTACTCGGGACAGGGTTGGACACTGAAGCTTTCTTT.